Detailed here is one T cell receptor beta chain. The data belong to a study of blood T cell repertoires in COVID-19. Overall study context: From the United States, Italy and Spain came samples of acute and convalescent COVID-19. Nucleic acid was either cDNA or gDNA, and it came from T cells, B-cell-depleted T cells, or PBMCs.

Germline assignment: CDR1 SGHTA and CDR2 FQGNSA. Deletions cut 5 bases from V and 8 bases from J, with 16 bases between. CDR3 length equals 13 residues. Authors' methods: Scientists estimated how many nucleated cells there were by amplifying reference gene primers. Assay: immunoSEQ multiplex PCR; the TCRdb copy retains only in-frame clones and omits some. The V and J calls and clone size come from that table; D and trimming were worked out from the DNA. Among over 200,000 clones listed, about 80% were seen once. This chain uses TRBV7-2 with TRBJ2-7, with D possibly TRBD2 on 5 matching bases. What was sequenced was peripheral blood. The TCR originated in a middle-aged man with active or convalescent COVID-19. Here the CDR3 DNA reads TGTGCCAGCAGCCCGGTTCGGGCCGGGAAGCAGTACTTC. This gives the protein CASSPVRAGKQYF.